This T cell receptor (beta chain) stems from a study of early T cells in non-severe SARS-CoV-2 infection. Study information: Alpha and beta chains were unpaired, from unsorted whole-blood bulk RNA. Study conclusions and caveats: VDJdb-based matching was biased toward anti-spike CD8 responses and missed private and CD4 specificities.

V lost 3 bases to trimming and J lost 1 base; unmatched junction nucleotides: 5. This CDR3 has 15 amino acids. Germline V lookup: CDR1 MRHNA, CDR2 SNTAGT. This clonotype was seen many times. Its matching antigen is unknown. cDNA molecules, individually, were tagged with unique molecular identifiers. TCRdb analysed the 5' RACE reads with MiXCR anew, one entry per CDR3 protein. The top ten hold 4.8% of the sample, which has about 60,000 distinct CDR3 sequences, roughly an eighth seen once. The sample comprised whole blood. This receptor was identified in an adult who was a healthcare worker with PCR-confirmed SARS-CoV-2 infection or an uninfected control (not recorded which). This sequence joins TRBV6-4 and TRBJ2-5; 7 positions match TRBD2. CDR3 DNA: TGTGCCAGCAGTGAGTCCGGCGGGGGCCAAGAGACCCAGTACTTC. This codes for CASSESGGGQETQYF.